Presented here are 5 T cell receptor beta chains from one specimen sequenced in a study of blood T cell repertoires in COVID-19. Sequencing used immunoSEQ multiplex PCR; TCRdb keeps in-frame clones, though not all of them. Of approximately 90,000 clones listed, 85% were seen once; the top ten hold about two fifths. Sequences were obtained from peripheral blood. The origin of the receptors is a man older than 75 with acute or convalescent COVID-19.

This rearrangement joins TRBV6-2 or TRBV6-3 to TRBJ2-4, with TRBD1 as a possible D gene (6 bases). Trimming removed 0 bases at V and 5 bases at J, with 23 bases between. The CDR3 extends over 19 amino acids. The germline V gene encodes CDR1 MNHEY and CDR2 SVGEGT. The CDR3 DNA reads as TGTGCCAGCAGTTACTCTCAGGGGACCACTACATACCAAGAAAACATTCAGTACTTC. As protein: CASSYSQGTTTYQENIQYF.

This chain joins TRBV27 and TRBJ2-1; 9 bases are shared with TRBD1. Germline V gives CDR1 MNHEY, CDR2 SMNVEV (reference sequence). The CDR3 totals 14 residues. The J segment lost 6 bases and the V segment lost 4 bases, leaving 4 bases of the junction unmatched. CDR3 loop: CASSWTGATNEQFF. The CDR3 DNA follows: TGTGCCAGCAGTTGGACAGGGGCTACCAATGAGCAGTTCTTC.

This chain links TRBV27 with TRBJ1-5; 9 bases match TRBD1. CDR1 is MNHEY and CDR2 is SMNVEV in the germline V gene (reference sequence). This CDR3 region has 15 residues. V was pared by 5 bases and J by 6 bases, with 8 bases of the junction left unmatched. In DNA, the CDR3 is TGTGCCAGCAGTAGAGGGGACAGGGTGGGTCAGCCCCAGCATTTT. This sequence encodes CASSRGDRVGQPQHF.

The V and J genes are TRBV7-8 and TRBJ1-5; D is perhaps TRBD1 (5 bases). V was clipped by 0 bases and J by 6 bases, with 9 bases between them. The CDR3 is made up of 14 amino acids. CDR1 is SGHVS and CDR2 is FQNEAQ in the germline V gene. CDR3 protein: CASSLAAGFQPQHF. CDR3 coding DNA: TGTGCCAGCAGCTTAGCGGCAGGGTTTCAGCCCCAGCATTTT.

The chain is built from TRBV5-1 and TRBJ2-7; 11 nucleotides match TRBD2. The CDR3 covers 16 residues. The junction had 9 bases not matched to a gene; V was cut back by 0 bases and J by 7 bases. Germline V gene lookup returns CDR1 SGHRS and CDR2 YFSETQ. This CDR3 reads CASSLARGLAVLEQYF. The DNA for the CDR3 is TGCGCCAGCAGCTTGGCCAGGGGACTAGCGGTTTTGGAGCAGTACTTC.